This T cell receptor beta chain derives from a study of T cells in Graves' hyperthyroidism and ophthalmopathy. A few counts support this clonotype. Authors of the study amplified TCR beta CDR3 regions from RNA transcripts. First-round RT-PCR of the TCR CDR3 relied on the HTBI primer set. TCRdb ran MiXCR on the multiplex PCR reads and lists one entry per CDR3 protein. The table shows roughly 400,000 distinct CDR3 sequences, with 15% to 18% occurring only once. The germline gives CDR1 MNHEY, CDR2 SMNVEV (reference sequence). After removal of 3 bases from V and 5 bases from J, the junction contained 7 bases not matched to a gene. The CDR3 spans 16 residues.

This TCR was recovered from a young woman with Graves' hyperthyroidism that later progressed to Graves' ophthalmopathy. The sample was blood. The rearrangement joins TRBV27 to TRBJ2-2, with 9 bases lining up with TRBD2. CDR3 loop: CASSFSLAGLTGELFF. CDR3 in DNA: TGTGCCAGCAGTTTTTCCCTAGCGGGACTTACCGGGGAGCTGTTTTTT.